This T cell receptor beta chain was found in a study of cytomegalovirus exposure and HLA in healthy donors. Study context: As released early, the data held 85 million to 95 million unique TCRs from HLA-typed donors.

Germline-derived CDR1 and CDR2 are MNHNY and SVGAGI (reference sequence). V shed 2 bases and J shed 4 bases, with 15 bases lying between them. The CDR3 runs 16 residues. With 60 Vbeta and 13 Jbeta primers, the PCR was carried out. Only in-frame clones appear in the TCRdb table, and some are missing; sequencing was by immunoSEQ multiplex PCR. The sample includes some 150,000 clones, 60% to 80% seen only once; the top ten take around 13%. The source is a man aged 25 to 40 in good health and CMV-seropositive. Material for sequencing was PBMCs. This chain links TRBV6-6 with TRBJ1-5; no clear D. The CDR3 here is CASSYGRFDFNQPQHF. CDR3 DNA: TGTGCCAGCAGTTACGGGAGATTCGATTTTAATCAGCCCCAGCATTTT.